Shown below are 21 T cell receptor beta chains from a single sample sequenced in a study of blood T cells in healthy people across ages (dated by TCRdb to about 2015). Receptor libraries were prepared by 5' RACE. Sequencing relied on an Illumina HiSeq 2500. The second PCR ran for roughly 7 to 12 cycles and used a J-beta primer mix along with a sample-barcoded 5' primer. The public reads were run again by TCRdb, first through fastp at Q25 and then through MiXCR, and only productive beta chains were kept. CDR3 protein sequences are deduplicated, and each keeps its most common genes and DNA. In all, the sample holds fewer than 650,000 distinct CDR3 sequences, and roughly a quarter of those were seen once. Under 4.5% of the sample is taken by the ten largest. These data also formed part of another study, on T cells of mothers and their children.

Sequenced: blood. All receptors derive from a boy younger than 10 in good health.

V usage is TRBV13 and J usage is TRBJ2-5; no firm D call. This CDR3 has 12 amino acids. V was clipped by 5 bases and J by 7 bases, with 11 bases between them. The germline V gene encodes CDR1 PRHDT and CDR2 FYEKMQ (reference sequence). CDR3 residues: CASSASSGTQYF. The CDR3 DNA sequence: TGTGCCAGCAGCGCTTCCTCGGGGACCCAGTACTTC.

The chain is built from TRBV5-1 and TRBJ2-7, with 7 bases aligning to TRBD1. The J segment lost 2 bases and the V segment lost 5 bases, leaving 10 bases of the junction unmatched. CDR3 size: 15 residues. Germline loops: CDR1 SGHRS, CDR2 YFSETQ. CDR3: CASRPHDGTAYEQYF. For the CDR3, the DNA is TGCGCCAGCAGGCCTCATGACGGGACAGCCTACGAGCAGTACTTC.

As to this clonotype: Compared with germline, one end of the junction differs, possibly owing to a read error. The chain joins TRBV4-3 to TRBJ1-2, with D tentatively TRBD1 (6 bases). The germline CDR1 and CDR2 sequences are LGHNA and YSLEER. The CDR3 loop spans 14 amino acids. As DNA, the CDR3 is TGCGCCAGCAGCCAGGCCGACAGGCCCTATGGTTACACCTTC. Protein: CASSQADRPYGYTF.

The chain combines TRBV9 with TRBJ2-5; a weak D match, TRBD1 (5 bases). Trimming left V 0 bases short and J 5 bases short, with 11 bases between. Germline V gene lookup returns CDR1 SGDLS and CDR2 YYNGEE. The CDR3 consists of 14 residues. As DNA, the CDR3 is TGTGCCAGCAGCGTAGAAGTAGGGGTGGAGACCCAGTACTTC. It yields the protein CASSVEVGVETQYF.

This clonotype occurred a few times. The chain uses TRBV9 and TRBJ2-3, with 7 bases matching TRBD1. This CDR3 region has 13 residues. Germline values: CDR1 SGDLS, CDR2 YYNGEE. V shed 5 bases, J shed 5 bases, and the junction held 5 bases outside the gene matches. The CDR3 nucleotides are TGTGCCAGCAGTGAGACAGGGTTAGATACGCAGTATTTT. It translates to CASSETGLDTQYF.

A few counts support this clonotype. The rearrangement uses TRBV5-1 and TRBJ2-5, with D unresolved. CDR3 length: 16 residues. Germline V lookup: CDR1 SGHRS, CDR2 YFSETQ. V dropped 4 bases and J dropped 4 bases, with 20 bases sitting between them. The CDR3 loop reads CASSPSWPPLRETQYF. Here the CDR3 DNA reads TGCGCCAGCAGCCCCTCATGGCCTCCGTTACGAGAGACCCAGTACTTC.

This clonotype was observed a handful of times. The chain is built from TRBV6-2 or TRBV6-3 and TRBJ2-3; D is undetermined. Germline V CDR1 and CDR2: MNHEY, SVGEGT. CDR3 size: 13 residues. V dropped 4 bases and J dropped 2 bases, with 7 bases sitting between them. The CDR3 nucleotides are TGTGCCAGCAGTTTGCCGTTCACAGATACGCAGTATTTT. Amino acids: CASSLPFTDTQYF.

This clonotype was recorded many times. The chain carries TRBV12-3 or TRBV12-4 and TRBJ2-7, with D tentatively TRBD1 (6 bases). The ends were cut back, 6 bases at V and 5 bases at J, with 17 bases in the middle. CDR3 length: 14 residues. In DNA, the CDR3 is TGTGCCAGCAGCCAGACAGGCCGGGTGGACGAGCAGTACTTC. Its translation is CASSQTGRVDEQYF.

This chain joins TRBV10-3 and TRBJ2-2; tentatively, D is TRBD2 (5 bases). The CDR3 extends over 15 amino acids. Germline-derived CDR1 and CDR2 are ENHRY and SYGVKD. V gave up 9 bases and J gave up 6 bases, with 20 bases separating them. The DNA of the CDR3 is TGTGCCATGAGGATGAAGCAAGAGGGTGCCGGGGAGCTGTTTTTT. It is translated as CAMRMKQEGAGELFF.

The chain links TRBV2 to TRBJ1-4; the D is unclear. CDR1 and CDR2 from the germline V gene are SNHLY and FYNNEI. Deletions cut 1 base from V and 6 bases from J, with 9 bases between. CDR3 length equals 14 residues. The CDR3 reads CASSEEGTDEKLFF. The CDR3 DNA reads TGTGCCAGCAGTGAAGAAGGAACAGATGAAAAACTGTTTTTT.

In this sample, this clonotype turned up a few times. The chain joins TRBV4-2 to TRBJ2-5; D is possibly TRBD1 or TRBD2 (5 bases each). The DNA end favors TRBJ2-1, so the J call may be wrong. Germline CDR1 and CDR2: LGHNA and YNFKEQ. This CDR3 has 13 amino acids. CDR3: CASSPPGLNEQFF. The CDR3 DNA follows: TGTGCCAGCAGCCCGCCGGGGCTGAATGAGCAGTTCTTC.

The V gene is TRBV12-3 or TRBV12-4, the J gene TRBJ1-4; 8 nucleotides agree with TRBD1. Trimming at V came to 5 bases and at J to 0 bases, leaving 14 bases not matched to a gene. The CDR3 length is 19 residues. The DNA of the CDR3 is TGTGCCAGCAGTGGCGGAGGACAGGGCCAATATGCAACTAATGAAAAACTGTTTTTT. Its translation is CASSGGGQGQYATNEKLFF.

There are a few counts of this clonotype. This chain links TRBV24-1 with TRBJ1-2, with no clear D. The length of the CDR3 is 13 residues. Looked up from germline, CDR1 is KGHDR and CDR2 is SFDVKD. V dropped 8 bases and J dropped 2 bases, with 11 bases sitting between them. Written as DNA, the CDR3 is TGTGCCACCAAGAGGGTTTGGAACTATGGCTACACCTTC. It yields the protein CATKRVWNYGYTF.

The chain uses TRBV10-3 and TRBJ2-2; D is possibly TRBD1 (5 bases). Germline V gives CDR1 ENHRY, CDR2 SYGVKD. The CDR3 loop spans 15 amino acids. V was pared by 6 bases and J by 1 base, with 12 bases between. CDR3 loop: CAIRIDSQNTGELFF. The CDR3 DNA reads TGTGCCATCAGAATTGACAGTCAGAACACCGGGGAGCTGTTTTTT.

J is TRBJ1-5 and V is TRBV20-1, with a tentative D call TRBD1 (6 bases). The length of the CDR3 is 15 residues. CDR1 DFQATT and CDR2 SNEGSKA come from the germline V gene (reference sequence). Trimming took 5 bases from V and 0 from J, leaving 14 bases between them. CDR3 in DNA: TGCAGTGCTGAGGACAGCAACTATAGCAATCAGCCCCAGCATTTT. This sequence encodes CSAEDSNYSNQPQHF.

This rearrangement joins TRBV30 to TRBJ2-5; TRBD2 matches 9 bases. Trimming took 3 bases from V and 2 from J; bases not matched to a gene: 7. The CDR3 covers 15 residues. Germline values: CDR1 GTSNPN, CDR2 SVGIG (reference sequence). The CDR3 nucleotides read TGTGCCTGGAGAAGTCGACTAGCGGTACAAGAGACCCAGTACTTC. This sequence encodes CAWRSRLAVQETQYF.

Concerning this clonotype itself: Its ends do not fully match the called genes, so a read error is possible. The J gene is TRBJ2-5, the V gene TRBV7-7; D might be TRBD2 (7 bases). Looked up from germline, CDR1 is SSHAT and CDR2 is FNYEAQ (reference sequence). The CDR3 has 15 amino acids. This chain's CDR3 is CASSHEGGPGETQYF. DNA for the CDR3: TGTGCTAGCAGCCATGAGGGGGGGCCGGGGGAGACCCAGTACTTC.

V and J are TRBV5-1 and TRBJ2-3; 9 bases map to TRBD1. This CDR3 spans 15 amino acids. The V gene's germline CDR1 is SGHRS and CDR2 YFSETQ. The V gene end was trimmed by 2 bases and the J gene end by 4 bases; junction bases not matched to a gene: 5. The CDR3 spells CASSFPTGGADTQYF. Here the CDR3 DNA reads TGCGCCAGCAGCTTTCCCACAGGGGGCGCAGATACGCAGTATTTT.

The chain couples TRBV10-3 to TRBJ2-1; 7 bases fit TRBD2. V was clipped by 3 bases and J by 3 bases; unmatched bases: 5. Germline-derived CDR1 and CDR2 are ENHRY and SYGVKD. The CDR3 is 15 residues long. Here the CDR3 reads CAISDPGRVYNEQFF. For the CDR3, the DNA is TGTGCCATCAGTGACCCGGGGAGGGTCTACAATGAGCAGTTCTTC.

The genes are TRBV12-3 or TRBV12-4 and TRBJ1-4; no clear D. There are 15 residues in the CDR3. V was cut by 7 bases and J by 6 bases, with 18 bases left in between. The CDR3 DNA is TGTGCCAGCAACCTTGACGCCGGGCCGGATGAAAAACTGTTTTTT. Its translation is CASNLDAGPDEKLFF.

The chain couples TRBV12-3 or TRBV12-4 to TRBJ2-4; D perhaps matches TRBD2 (6 bases). Deletions cut 6 bases from V and 0 bases from J, with 12 bases between. The CDR3 extends over 15 amino acids. CDR3 sequence: CASSRGTLAKNIQYF. The CDR3 nucleotides are TGTGCCAGCAGCCGCGGGACCTTAGCCAAAAACATTCAGTACTTC.